Sequencing of this TCR beta chain was carried out in a study of blood T cell repertoires in COVID-19. Study-wide context: The study drew acute and convalescent COVID-19 samples from the United States, Italy and Spain. Sample material is recorded as cDNA or gDNA derived from T cells, B-cell-depleted T cells, or PBMCs.

Trimming removed 6 bases from V and 4 bases from J, with 12 bases in between. There are 14 residues in the CDR3. From germline, CDR1 is SSHAT and CDR2 FNYEAQ (reference sequence). Source study methods: From reference gene primer amplification, estimates of nucleated cell counts were derived. TCRdb's copy holds only in-frame clones and misses some; the assay was immunoSEQ multiplex PCR. The V and J calls and clone size were taken over from that table, and D and trimming were inferred from the DNA. The profile shows roughly 700,000 clones, about 90% of them singletons. Material for sequencing was peripheral blood. The TCR sequence derives from a woman younger than 35 with acute or convalescent COVID-19. The chain is built from TRBV7-7 and TRBJ1-4; TRBD1 might be the D (6 bases). The CDR3 DNA reads TGTGCCAGCAGAAACTGGACAGATAATGAAAAACTGTTTTTT. Translating gives CASRNWTDNEKLFF. The full variable domain, in which reference TRBV7-7 and TRBJ1-4 provide the parts outside the CDR3, is GAGVSQSPRYKVTKRGQDVTLRCDPISSHATLYWYQQALGQGPEFLTYFNYEAQPDKSGLPSDRFSAERPEGSISTLTIQRTEQRDSAMYRCASRNWTDNEKLFFGSGTQLSVL.